A single sample gave rise to the 6 T cell receptor beta chains below, sequenced in a study of T-cell reconstitution after alpha-beta-depleted transplantation in children. Preparation of the TCRbeta library was carried out with unique molecular identifiers. MiXCR, applied by TCRdb to the PCR reads, yields one record per CDR3 protein. The sample lists some 240,000 distinct CDR3 sequences; approximately 9.9% were seen once. The specimen was PBMCs from the stem cell graft donor, collected from the stem cell graft. These receptor sequences come from a human donor who donated a stem cell graft to a child with SCID.

This clonotype was picked up many times. The rearrangement uses TRBV28 and TRBJ2-3; 9 bases map to TRBD2. V trimming: 6 bases; J trimming: 2 bases; junction bases outside the gene matches: 9. The CDR3 runs 16 residues. The germline V gene encodes CDR1 MDHEN and CDR2 SYDVKM. This CDR3 reads CASSLQERGATDTQYF. In DNA form, the CDR3 reads TGTGCCAGCAGCCTTCAGGAGCGGGGGGCCACAGATACGCAGTATTTT.

This clonotype was seen ten or more times. The chain is built from TRBV5-1 and TRBJ2-1; 7 bases agree with TRBD1. Germline V CDR1 and CDR2: SGHRS, YFSETQ. The J segment lost 7 bases and the V segment lost 3 bases, leaving 10 bases of the junction unmatched. This CDR3 spans 15 amino acids. The CDR3 DNA is TGCGCCAGCAGCTCAACAGGGGACAATAGTAATGAGCAGTTCTTC. As protein: CASSSTGDNSNEQFF. The full variable domain, rest sourced from reference TRBV5-1 and TRBJ2-1, is KAGVTQTPRYLIKTRGQQVTLSCSPISGHRSVSWYQQTPGQGLQFLFEYFSETQRNKGNFPGRFSGRQFSNSRSEMNVSTLELGDSALYLCASSSTGDNSNEQFFGPGTRLTVL.

This clonotype was recorded many times. This chain uses TRBV19 with TRBJ1-5; 7 nucleotides match TRBD1. Germline CDR1 and CDR2: LNHDA and SQIVND (reference sequence). V lost 7 bases to trimming and J lost 8 bases; unmatched junction nucleotides: 8. The CDR3 contains 13 residues. The CDR3 region has the DNA TGTGCCAGTAAGGGACAGTATAATAAGCCCCAGCATTTT. This sequence encodes CASKGQYNKPQHF.

This clonotype was seen repeatedly, ten times or more. The chain recombines TRBV6-1 with TRBJ2-1; D tentatively fits TRBD1 or TRBD2 (5 bases each). The CDR3 has 12 amino acids. Germline V gives CDR1 MNHNS, CDR2 SASEGT. The V end was cut by 6 bases, the J end by 8 bases, with 11 bases between. Written as DNA, the CDR3 is TGTGCCAGCAGCACCGGGACCCATGAGCAGTTCTTC. It encodes CASSTGTHEQFF.

Many counts were recorded for this clonotype. This chain joins TRBV28 and TRBJ2-1, with D possibly being TRBD1 (5 bases). The CDR3 extends over 15 amino acids. V was clipped by 1 base and J by 8 bases, with 15 bases between them. CDR1 and CDR2 from the germline V gene are MDHEN and SYDVKM. The chain's CDR3 is CASSLSWGPIDEQFF. CDR3 in DNA: TGTGCCAGCAGTTTATCGTGGGGCCCCATTGATGAGCAGTTCTTC. Variable domain in full (rest from reference TRBV28 and TRBJ2-1): DVKVTQSSRYLVKRTGEKVFLECVQDMDHENMFWYRQDPGLGLRLIYFSYDVKMKEKGDIPEGYSVSREKKERFSLILESASTNQTSMYLCASSLSWGPIDEQFFGPGTRLTVL.

This clonotype was counted at least ten times. The chain has TRBV19 and TRBJ2-1; tentatively, D is TRBD1 (5 bases). This CDR3 spans 14 amino acids. Trimming removed 9 bases from V and 7 bases from J, with 19 bases in between. Looked up from germline, CDR1 is LNHDA and CDR2 is SQIVND (reference sequence). CDR3 in DNA: TGTGCCAGCTCACCCCTTCAACAGGCGAATGAGCAGTTCTTC. This encodes CASSPLQQANEQFF.